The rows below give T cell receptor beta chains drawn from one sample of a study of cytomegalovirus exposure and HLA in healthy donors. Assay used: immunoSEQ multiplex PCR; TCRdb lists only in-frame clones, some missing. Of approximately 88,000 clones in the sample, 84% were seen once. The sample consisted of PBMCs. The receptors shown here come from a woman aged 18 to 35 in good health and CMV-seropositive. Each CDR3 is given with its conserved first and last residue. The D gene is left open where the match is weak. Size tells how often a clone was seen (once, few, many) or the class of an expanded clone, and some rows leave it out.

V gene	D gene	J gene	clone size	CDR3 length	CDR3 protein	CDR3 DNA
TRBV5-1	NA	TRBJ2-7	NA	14	CASSLVTGSYEQYF	TGCGCCAGCAGCTTGGTTACGGGCTCCTACGAGCAGTACTTC
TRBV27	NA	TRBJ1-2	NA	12	CASSKTGSGYTF	TGTGCCAGCAGTAAAACAGGGTCGGGCTACACCTTC
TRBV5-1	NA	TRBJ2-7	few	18	CASSFSGSFGGGWDEQYF	TGCGCCAGCAGCTTTAGTGGTTCGTTCGGCGGAGGATGGGACGAGCAGTACTTC
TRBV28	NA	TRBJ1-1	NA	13	CASSVTLNTEAFF	TGTGCCAGCAGTGTGACACTGAACACTGAAGCTTTCTTT
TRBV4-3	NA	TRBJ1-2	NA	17	CASSQTGMGGANYGYTF	TGCGCCAGCAGCCAAACGGGGATGGGGGGTGCTAACTATGGCTACACCTTC
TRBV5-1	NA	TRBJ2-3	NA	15	CASSLRQVGTDTQYF	TGCGCCAGCAGCTTACGACAGGTGGGCACAGATACGCAGTATTTT
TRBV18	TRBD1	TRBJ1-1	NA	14	CASSNGQGGTEAFF	TGTGCCAGCTCAAACGGACAGGGGGGCACTGAAGCTTTCTTT
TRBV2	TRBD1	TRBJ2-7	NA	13	CASSRDRDAEQYF	TGTGCCAGCAGCCGGGACAGGGACGCCGAGCAGTACTTC
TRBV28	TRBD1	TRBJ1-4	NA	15	CASRGPGQSNEKLFF	TGTGCCAGCAGGGGTCCGGGACAGTCTAATGAAAAACTGTTTTTT
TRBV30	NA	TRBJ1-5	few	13	CAWSLEGGQPQHF	TGTGCCTGGAGTCTCGAGGGAGGACAGCCCCAGCATTTT
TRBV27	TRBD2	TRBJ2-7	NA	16	CASSLWPSGEAYEQYF	TGTGCCAGCAGTTTATGGCCTAGCGGGGAGGCGTACGAGCAGTACTTC
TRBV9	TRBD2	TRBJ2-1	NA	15	CASSASSGGYNEQFF	TGTGCCAGCAGCGCATCTAGCGGGGGTTACAATGAGCAGTTCTTC
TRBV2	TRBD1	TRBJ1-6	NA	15	CASSEGQGAISPLHF	TGTGCCAGCAGTGAAGGACAGGGGGCGATTTCACCCCTCCACTTT
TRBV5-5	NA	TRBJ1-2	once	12	CASSLGRHGYTF	TGTGCCAGCAGCTTGGGCAGGCACGGCTACACCTTC
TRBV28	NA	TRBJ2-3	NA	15	CASSLGGASTDTQYF	TGTGCCAGCAGTTTGGGGGGGGCGAGCACAGATACGCAGTATTTT
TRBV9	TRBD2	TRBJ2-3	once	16	CASSPFGAGGTDTQYF	TGTGCCAGCAGCCCCTTCGGAGCGGGGGGGACAGATACGCAGTATTTT
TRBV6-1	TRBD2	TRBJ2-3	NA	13	CGVAGPSTDTQYF	TGTGGAGTAGCGGGTCCTAGCACAGATACGCAGTATTTT
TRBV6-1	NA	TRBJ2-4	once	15	CASRPTGISKNIQYF	TGTGCCAGCAGGCCTACAGGGATATCCAAAAACATTCAGTACTTC
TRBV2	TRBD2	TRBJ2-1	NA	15	CASTRLAGGVNEQFF	TGTGCCAGCACTCGACTAGCGGGGGGGGTCAATGAGCAGTTCTTC
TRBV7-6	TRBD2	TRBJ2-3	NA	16	CASSLGGGGGTDTQYF	TGTGCCAGCAGCTTAGGAGGCGGGGGGGGAACAGATACGCAGTATTTT
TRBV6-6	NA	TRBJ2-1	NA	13	CASSPPSDNEQFF	TGTGCCAGCAGTCCCCCGTCCGACAATGAGCAGTTCTTC
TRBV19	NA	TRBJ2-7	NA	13	CASSIRGPGEQYF	TGTGCCAGTAGTATCCGAGGGCCCGGCGAGCAGTACTTC
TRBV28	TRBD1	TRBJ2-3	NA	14	CASKPWTGPDTQYF	TGTGCCAGCAAACCTTGGACAGGTCCAGATACGCAGTATTTT